The sequence of this TCR beta chain was determined in a study of blood T cell repertoires in COVID-19. Overall study: Collection of acute and convalescent COVID-19 samples took place in the United States, Italy and Spain. T cells, B-cell-depleted T cells, or PBMCs provided the cDNA or gDNA that served as material.

Assay: immunoSEQ multiplex PCR; the TCRdb copy retains only in-frame clones and omits some. Of over 200,000 clones in the sample, 88% were seen once. Before they entered the study, exposed participants had met a COVID-19 case within 2 weeks. The sequenced material came from PBMCs or T cells enriched from blood (not recorded which). This sequence originates from a woman aged 25-40 years who had been exposed to COVID-19.

CDR3 nucleotides: TGTGCCAGCAGCCATCTCAGACTAGCCCCCCCCGGGGAGCTGTTTTTT. It encodes CASSHLRLAPPGELFF. The chain links TRBV3-1 (or the pseudogene TRBV3-2) to TRBJ2-2; TRBD2 matches 7 bases. Trimming removed 3 bases from V and 6 bases from J; junction bases left unmatched: 10. Looked up from germline, CDR1 is LGHDT and CDR2 is YNNKEL (reference sequence). The CDR3 has 16 amino acids.